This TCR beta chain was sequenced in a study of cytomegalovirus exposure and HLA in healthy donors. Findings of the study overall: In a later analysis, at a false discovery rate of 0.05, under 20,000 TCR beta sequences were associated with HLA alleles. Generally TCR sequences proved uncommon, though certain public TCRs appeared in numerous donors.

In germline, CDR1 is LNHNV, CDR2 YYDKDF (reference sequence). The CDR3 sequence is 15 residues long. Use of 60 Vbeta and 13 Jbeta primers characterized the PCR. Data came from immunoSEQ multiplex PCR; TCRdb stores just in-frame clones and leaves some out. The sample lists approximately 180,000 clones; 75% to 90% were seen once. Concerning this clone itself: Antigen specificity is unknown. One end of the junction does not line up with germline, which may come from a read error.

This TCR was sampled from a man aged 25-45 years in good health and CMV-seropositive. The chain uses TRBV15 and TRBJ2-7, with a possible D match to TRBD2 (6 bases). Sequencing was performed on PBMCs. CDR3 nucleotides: TGTACCACCAGCAGGCCGGCGGGATTCTCCTACGAGCAGTACTTC. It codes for CTTSRPAGFSYEQYF.